This entry concerns a single T cell receptor beta chain. Its specificity is not known. This specimen belongs to a study of CXCR3-negative and CXCR3-positive naive CD8 T cells. Germline loops: CDR1 MNHEY, CDR2 SVGAGI. The CDR3 sequence is 16 residues long. Study outcomes and limitations: Relative to CXCR3-negative naive cells, CXCR3-positive naive cells had more hydrophobic TRB CDR3s. Naive CXCR3-positive and CXCR3-negative cells shared TRBV-TRBJ usage; memory cells diverged.

The authors prepared UMI-labeled TRB cDNA libraries by 5' RACE. TCRdb re-called the 5' RACE reads; one entry per CDR3 protein, DNA not given. This repertoire comprises about 120,000 distinct CDR3 sequences; its ten largest clones make up under 0.5%. The V and J genes are TRBV6-5 and TRBJ2-3; with no DNA, the TCRdb D assignment of TRBD2 cannot be verified. The sequenced sample consisted of naive CXCR3- CD8+ T cells from blood. Subset reported: CD45RO-CCR7+CD27+CD95- naive CD8+ T cells lacking CXCR3 (TNR3-). The TCR was taken from a human donor in good health. Some clones in this sample may be carry-over from other donors' samples. The CDR3 reads CASSSSGRGATDTQYF.